This T cell receptor (beta chain) derives from a study of T cells of healthy individuals. Trimming took off 3 bases at V and 7 bases at J, with 10 bases between the two ends. CDR1 SGHRS and CDR2 YFSETQ come from the germline V gene. The CDR3 covers 12 residues. From the 5' RACE reads, TCRdb called clonotypes with MiXCR, one entry per CDR3 protein. The sample yields around 40,000 distinct CDR3 sequences, about 4.5% seen once. This clonotype was recorded a few times. The receptor comes from a human donor in good health. This chain connects TRBV5-1 to TRBJ2-5; D uncertain. CDR3 DNA: TGCGCCAGCAGCTCGGACCAGACGACCCAGTACTTC. Amino acids: CASSSDQTTQYF.